The clone carrying this T cell receptor beta chain was counted many times. MiXCR, run by TCRdb on the reads, gives a single entry per CDR3 protein. The table has roughly 500,000 distinct CDR3 sequences, more than 15% seen once; the top ten hold roughly a quarter. The length of the CDR3 is 12 residues. Germline-derived CDR1 and CDR2 are SGHAT and FQNNGV. V was pared by 5 bases and J by 8 bases, with 12 bases between. The data belong to a study of T cell repertoires in cytomegalovirus infection. This TCR came from a human donor in good health (CMV status not recorded). Some clones in this sample may be carry-over from other donors' samples. This chain uses TRBV11-2 with TRBJ1-1, with D hard to call. Sequenced material: CD8+ T cells from PBMCs. CDR3: CASSRGQSEAFF. Here the CDR3 DNA reads TGTGCCAGCAGCAGAGGTCAATCCGAAGCTTTCTTT.